This T cell receptor beta chain was sequenced in a study of Ad26.COV2.S vaccination and SARS-CoV-2 variants. Some clones are missing from TCRdb's copy, which holds only in-frame ones; the method was immunoSEQ multiplex PCR. The sample lists around 300,000 clones, about 90% occurring once. V gave up 6 bases and J gave up 8 bases; unmatched junction bases: 4. CDR1 is ENHRY and CDR2 is SYGVKD in the germline V gene. The CDR3 contains 12 residues. Indicated treatment: some 20 received Ad26.COV2.S at low or high dose, single or two shots; 5 received placebo; per-sample allocation not given. Material that was analyzed had been drawn on day 63 after the first vaccine or placebo injection.

The receptor comes from a person aged 18-60 years who received the Ad26.COV2.S COVID-19 vaccine or a placebo. The chain employs TRBV10-3 and TRBJ1-2, with TRBD1 matching 9 bases. This specimen consisted of peripheral blood, obtained in a trial of Ad26.COV2.S vaccine versus placebo. The CDR3 DNA sequence: TGTGCCATCAGGGGGACAGGGAACGGCTACACCTTC. It is translated as CAIRGTGNGYTF.